One and the same sample provided the 24 T cell receptor beta chains below, sequenced in a study of blood T cell repertoires in COVID-19 (TCRdb year 2020). Preparation of the library involved the immunoSEQ multiplex PCR assay. TCRdb holds this immuneACCESS table with in-frame rearrangements only. Some clones are missing; in checked studies, unresolved V genes explain under half, and the rest has no known cause. This sample holds about 310,000 clones; 85% were observed only once. Approximately 1.9% of the sample is taken by the ten largest. The sample was PBMCs or T cells enriched from blood (not recorded which). These TCRs come from a young woman who had been exposed to COVID-19.

This clone was detected a few times. This chain links TRBV5-4 with TRBJ2-2, with a weak D call TRBD1 (6 bases). CDR1 is SGHNT and CDR2 is YYREEE in the germline V gene (reference sequence). The CDR3 runs 17 residues. The V end lost 0 bases, the J end lost 1 base, and 13 bases lay between the germline ends. CDR3 protein: CASSLVGWTENTGELFF. The CDR3 bases are TGTGCCAGCAGCTTGGTTGGATGGACAGAGAACACCGGGGAGCTGTTTTTT.

The V call is TRBV10-3, the J call TRBJ1-3; possibly TRBD1 for D (6 bases). V lost 4 bases and J 5 bases, leaving 15 bases between the germline ends. CDR3 size: 15 residues. CDR1 and CDR2 from the germline V gene are ENHRY and SYGVKD. Here the CDR3 reads CAISVAGAGRNTIYF. DNA of the CDR3: TGTGCCATCAGTGTAGCAGGGGCTGGGAGAAACACCATATATTTT.

The chain joins TRBV19 to TRBJ2-7; D gene ambiguous. The V end was cut by 3 bases, the J end by 3 bases, with 9 bases between. From germline, CDR1 is LNHDA and CDR2 SQIVND (reference sequence). The CDR3 extends over 13 amino acids. The CDR3, as DNA: TGTGCCAGTAGTATTCAACTCTTCTACGAGCAGTACTTC. This codes for CASSIQLFYEQYF. The full variable domain, with the rest looked up from reference TRBV19 and TRBJ2-7, is DGGITQSPKYLFRKEGQNVTLSCEQNLNHDAMYWYRQDPGQGLRLIYYSQIVNDFQKGDIAEGYSVSREKKESFPLTVTSAQKNPTAFYLCASSIQLFYEQYFGPGTRLTVT.

The V gene is TRBV6-5, the J gene TRBJ1-2; D is ambiguous. The V end was cut by 0 bases, the J end by 8 bases, with 13 bases between. CDR1 and CDR2 from the germline V gene are MNHEY and SVGAGI. This CDR3 is 14 amino acids long. CDR3 nucleotides: TGTGCCAGCAGTTACTCGAATCGCGGGAAAGGCTACACCTTC. It codes for CASSYSNRGKGYTF.

The J gene is TRBJ1-4, the V gene TRBV18; 8 nucleotides align to TRBD1. The CDR3 runs to 13 residues. The trim removed 2 bases at V and 12 bases at J, leaving 5 bases unmatched. The germline CDR1 and CDR2 sequences are KGHSH and LQKENI. The CDR3 nucleotides read TGTGCCAGCTCACCAATGGCAGGGGGCGAACTGTTTTTT. Its protein product is CASSPMAGGELFF.

The rearrangement links TRBV19 to TRBJ1-1; 11 nucleotides match TRBD1. The CDR3 is 13 amino acids. The germline V gene has CDR1 LNHDA and CDR2 SQIVND (reference sequence). With V trimmed by 11 bases and J by 4 bases, 6 bases remained unmatched. In DNA form, the CDR3 reads TGTGCCTCTTGTGGGACAGGGGGCACTGAAGCTTTCTTT. Protein product: CASCGTGGTEAFF.

The chain couples TRBV28 to TRBJ1-2; 9 nucleotides agree with TRBD1. V lost 6 bases to trimming and J lost 8 bases; unmatched junction nucleotides: 13. The CDR3 is 15 residues long. CDR1 MDHEN and CDR2 SYDVKM come from the germline V gene. The CDR3 DNA reads TGTGCCAGCAGAAACCGGGACAGGGATTTAAGCGGCTACACCTTC. It translates to CASRNRDRDLSGYTF.

Written as DNA, the CDR3 is TGCGCCAGCAGTGACAGGGATCTTGAAAAACTGTTTTTT. Amino acid sequence: CASSDRDLEKLFF. The rearrangement links TRBV10-2 to TRBJ1-4; D may be TRBD1 (5 bases). The germline gives CDR1 WSHSY, CDR2 SAAADI. Trimming stripped 3 bases from V and 7 bases from J, with 9 bases between. This CDR3 comprises 13 residues.

J is TRBJ2-1 and V is TRBV7-8; tentative D call: TRBD1 (6 bases). The CDR3 runs 13 residues. Trimming cost V 3 bases and J 10 bases, with 13 bases left between them. Germline CDR1 is SGHVS and CDR2 is FQNEAQ. CDR3 sequence (DNA): TGTGCCAGCAGCTTCGACAGGATGGGCGAGCAGTTCTTC. Amino acids: CASSFDRMGEQFF.

In this sample, this clone turned up a few times. The genes are TRBV5-8 and TRBJ2-1, with TRBD1 matching 7 bases. The germline V gene has CDR1 SGHTS and CDR2 YDEGEE. The CDR3 spans 15 residues. Trimming at V came to 4 bases and at J to 9 bases, leaving 13 bases not matched to a gene. The CDR3 spells CASSTGQYGFSEQFF. The CDR3 region has the DNA TGTGCCAGCAGCACGGGACAGTACGGGTTCAGTGAGCAGTTCTTC.

The chain links TRBV27 to TRBJ2-3; TRBD1 matches 8 bases. Germline CDR1 and CDR2: MNHEY and SMNVEV (reference sequence). The CDR3 runs 17 residues. V shed 0 bases and J 5 bases; nucleotides not matched to a gene: 10. CDR3 nucleotide sequence: TGTGCCAGCAGTTTATCGCTAGGCCAGGGGGCTAGAGATACGCAGTATTTT. The encoded protein is CASSLSLGQGARDTQYF.

The V call is TRBV7-8, the J call TRBJ1-5, with a possible D match to TRBD1 (6 bases). The V end lost 5 bases, the J end lost 6 bases, and 17 bases lay between the germline ends. Looked up from germline, CDR1 is SGHVS and CDR2 is FQNEAQ. The CDR3 covers 15 residues. The CDR3 loop is CASSPARTGSQPQHF. Written as DNA, the CDR3 is TGTGCCAGCAGCCCGGCACGAACAGGGAGTCAGCCCCAGCATTTT. The full variable domain, rest sourced from reference TRBV7-8 and TRBJ1-5, is GAGVSQSPRYKVAKRGQDVALRCDPISGHVSLFWYQQALGQGPEFLTYFQNEAQLDKSGLPSDRFFAERPEGSVSTLKIQRTQQEDSAVYLCASSPARTGSQPQHFGDGTRLSIL.

The chain employs TRBV5-1 and TRBJ1-1; a weak D match, TRBD1 (6 bases). Trimming took off 2 bases at V and 7 bases at J, with 15 bases between the two ends. The CDR3 has 14 amino acids. Germline V lookup: CDR1 SGHRS, CDR2 YFSETQ. For the CDR3, the DNA is TGCGCCAGCAGCTTAGGGGGGGAGGCGAGTGAAGCTTTCTTT. Its protein is CASSLGGEASEAFF.

The chain's CDR3 is CASSMQWLDYGYTF. CDR3 coding DNA: TGTGCCAGTAGTATGCAGTGGCTGGACTATGGCTACACCTTC. This chain uses TRBV19 with TRBJ1-2; D not resolved. Germline V CDR1 and CDR2: LNHDA, SQIVND (reference sequence). V lost 3 bases, J lost 3 bases, and 11 bases lay in between. The CDR3 has 14 residues.

This chain links TRBV28 with TRBJ2-7, with 11 bases matching TRBD1. Germline CDR1 and CDR2: MDHEN and SYDVKM. Trimming removed 3 bases from V and 3 bases from J; junction bases left unmatched: 4. This CDR3 contains 15 residues. CDR3 in DNA: TGTGCCAGCAGTTTTACCGGGACAGGGGGCTACGAGCAGTACTTC. It translates to CASSFTGTGGYEQYF.

This clone showed up just a few times. The chain is built from TRBV19 and TRBJ2-5, with TRBD2 matching 9 bases. Germline V gene data show CDR1 as LNHDA and CDR2 as SQIVND (reference sequence). The junction had 18 bases not matched to a gene; V was cut back by 3 bases and J by 4 bases. The CDR3 is made up of 19 amino acids. The CDR3 spells CASSMTLLRGGASIETQYF. The CDR3 DNA follows: TGTGCCAGTAGTATGACCCTTTTGCGGGGGGGAGCTTCAATAGAGACCCAGTACTTC.

The genes are TRBV7-2 and TRBJ1-1; 10 positions agree with TRBD1. Germline V gene data show CDR1 as SGHTA and CDR2 as FQGNSA. J was trimmed by 3 bases and V by 5 bases; bases with no gene match: 9. This CDR3 region has 16 residues. The CDR3 region has the DNA TGTGCCAGCAGCCCCTACGCGGGACAGGGGTACACTGAAGCTTTCTTT. Protein: CASSPYAGQGYTEAFF.

The chain employs TRBV28 and TRBJ1-4; no firm D call. The CDR3 totals 13 residues. V was pared by 6 bases and J by 0 bases, with 5 bases between. CDR1 is MDHEN, CDR2 SYDVKM, per germline. CDR3 amino acids: CASRVATNEKLFF. The CDR3 DNA sequence: TGTGCCAGCAGGGTAGCAACTAATGAAAAACTGTTTTTT.

The chain links TRBV29-1 to TRBJ2-7, with unresolved D. CDR3 length: 12 residues. V was pared by 5 bases and J by 0 bases, with 8 bases between. The germline gives CDR1 SQVTM, CDR2 ANQGSEA. This chain's CDR3 is CSVYRSSYEQYF. CDR3 nucleotides: TGCAGCGTTTACCGTAGCTCCTACGAGCAGTACTTC.

The chain carries TRBV9 and TRBJ2-1, with D perhaps TRBD2 (6 bases). CDR1 is SGDLS and CDR2 is YYNGEE in the germline V gene. CDR3 length equals 15 residues. V lost 1 base and J 6 bases, leaving 14 bases between the germline ends. The CDR3 here is CASSVRAGGTNEQFF. CDR3 coding DNA: TGTGCCAGCAGCGTACGGGCCGGCGGGACCAATGAGCAGTTCTTC.

The genes are TRBV29-1 and TRBJ1-2, with D maybe TRBD1 (5 bases). Trimming left V 1 base short and J 5 bases short, with 20 bases between. This CDR3 contains 16 residues. The germline CDR1 and CDR2 sequences are SQVTM and ANQGSEA. The CDR3 is CSVEAGLGGVGYGYTF. CDR3 sequence (DNA): TGCAGCGTTGAAGCCGGTCTCGGGGGAGTTGGGTATGGCTACACCTTC.

The CDR3 here is CASSFSQGNRDYGYTF. CDR3 DNA sequence: TGTGCCAGCAGCTTCTCCCAGGGTAACCGCGACTATGGCTACACCTTC. The chain combines TRBV7-2 with TRBJ1-2; a possible D gene is TRBD1 (5 bases). The germline V gene encodes CDR1 SGHTA and CDR2 FQGNSA. The V end lost 3 bases, the J end lost 3 bases, and 17 bases lay between the germline ends. The CDR3 spans 16 residues.

This rearrangement joins TRBV25-1 to TRBJ2-1; 9 bases match TRBD2. Germline CDR1 MGHDK, CDR2 SYGVNS. This CDR3 spans 15 amino acids. Trimming took 6 bases from V and 0 from J; bases not matched to a gene: 3. Here the CDR3 reads CASRSSGSSYNEQFF. DNA for the CDR3: TGTGCCAGCAGGAGTAGCGGGAGCTCCTACAATGAGCAGTTCTTC.

V and J are TRBV29-1 and TRBJ1-2; 7 bases are a match to TRBD1. V was pared by 4 bases and J by 4 bases, with 3 bases of the junction left unmatched. The germline CDR1 and CDR2 sequences are SQVTM and ANQGSEA. The CDR3 is 12 residues long. CDR3 protein: CSVVGGSYGYTF. In nucleotides, the CDR3 is TGCAGCGTTGTAGGGGGCAGCTATGGCTACACCTTC. Using reference TRBV29-1 and TRBJ1-2 for the parts outside the CDR3, the full variable domain is SAVISQKPSRDICQRGTSLTIQCQVDSQVTMMFWYRQQPGQSLTLIATANQGSEATYESGFVIDKFPISRPNLTFSTLTVSNMSPEDSSIYLCSVVGGSYGYTFGSGTRLTVV.